These T cell receptor beta chains were read from a single sample in a study of blood T cell repertoires in COVID-19. Clones were sequenced by immunoSEQ multiplex PCR, and TCRdb holds only the in-frame ones, with some missing. The sample includes hundreds of thousands of clones, 70% to 90% of them seen just once. The material sequenced was peripheral blood. These receptors were obtained from a man between 65 and 85 years old with acute or convalescent COVID-19. Each CDR3 is given with its conserved first and last residue. Each record gives: D gene, V gene, J gene, clone size, CDR3 DNA, CDR3 protein. The D gene is left open where the match is weak. Clone size is stated in some rows and not others, as once, few, many or a class when expanded.

D gene: .
V gene: TRBV21-1
J gene: TRBJ1-6
clone size: .
CDR3 DNA: TGTGCCAGCAGCCCACGGGACAGGGGTCTATCACCCCTCCACTTT
CDR3 protein: CASSPRDRGLSPLHF

D gene: TRBD1
V gene: TRBV5-1
J gene: TRBJ2-3
clone size: few
CDR3 DNA: TGCGCCAGCAGCCGACAGGGGACAACAGATACGCAGTATTTT
CDR3 protein: CASSRQGTTDTQYF

D gene: .
V gene: TRBV3-1/TRBV3-2
J gene: TRBJ1-2
clone size: .
CDR3 DNA: TGTGCCAGCAGCCAAGTGGGGAGCTATGGCTACACCTTC
CDR3 protein: CASSQVGSYGYTF

D gene: TRBD1
V gene: TRBV6-2/TRBV6-3
J gene: TRBJ2-7
clone size: .
CDR3 DNA: TGTGCCAGCAGTTACTCAGGGGGCCTGTTGAGGAGGCAGTACTTC
CDR3 protein: CASSYSGGLLRRQYF

D gene: .
V gene: TRBV7-2
J gene: TRBJ2-2
clone size: once
CDR3 DNA: TGTGCCAGCAGCTTATTCAGGGTGAACACCGGGGAGCTGTTTTTT
CDR3 protein: CASSLFRVNTGELFF

D gene: .
V gene: TRBV4-3
J gene: TRBJ1-6
clone size: few
CDR3 DNA: TGCGCCAGCAGCCAAGATCGCTTGGGAGGGGGAGGTTCGAATTCACCCCTCCACTTT
CDR3 protein: CASSQDRLGGGGSNSPLHF

D gene: .
V gene: TRBV7-2
J gene: TRBJ1-2
clone size: .
CDR3 DNA: TGTGCCAGCAGCTTACTACAGGGTACTAACTATGGCTACACCTTC
CDR3 protein: CASSLLQGTNYGYTF

D gene: .
V gene: TRBV4-2
J gene: TRBJ2-7
clone size: .
CDR3 DNA: TGTGCCAGCAGCCAAGATTTCGGGGTTCCAGCCGAGCAGTACTTC
CDR3 protein: CASSQDFGVPAEQYF

D gene: .
V gene: TRBV15
J gene: TRBJ1-2
clone size: .
CDR3 DNA: TGTGCCACCAGCTCAGGGTACTATGGCTACACCTTC
CDR3 protein: CATSSGYYGYTF

D gene: TRBD1
V gene: TRBV18
J gene: TRBJ2-7
clone size: .
CDR3 DNA: TGTGCCAGCTCACGGGCGACAGGGGTTGCGAACGAGCAGTACTTC
CDR3 protein: CASSRATGVANEQYF

D gene: .
V gene: TRBV6-6
J gene: TRBJ2-1
clone size: .
CDR3 DNA: TGTGCCAGCAGCACCGGGACTCTCAATGAGCAGTTCTTC
CDR3 protein: CASSTGTLNEQFF

D gene: TRBD2
V gene: TRBV5-5
J gene: TRBJ2-3
clone size: .
CDR3 DNA: TGTGCCAGCAGCTTGGGACTAGCGGGACAGGCAGATACGCAGTATTTT
CDR3 protein: CASSLGLAGQADTQYF